The subject of this entry is one T cell receptor (beta chain). The data belong to a study of cytomegalovirus exposure and HLA in healthy donors. The primer mix had 60 Vbeta and 13 Jbeta primers. The assay was immunoSEQ multiplex PCR, and TCRdb's table has in-frame clones only and misses some. Among about 130,000 clones listed, roughly 70% were seen once. Germline CDR1 SGHTA, CDR2 FQGTGA. The V gene lost 5 bases and the J gene lost 2 bases, with 10 bases spanning the gap. CDR3 length equals 13 residues. Sequencing input: PBMCs. V is TRBV7-3 and J is TRBJ2-7, with D possibly matching TRBD2 (5 bases). The sequence was collected from a man between 18 and 35 years old in good health and CMV-seropositive. CDR3 protein: CASSPGITYEQYF. CDR3 in DNA: TGTGCCAGCAGCCCCGGGATTACCTACGAGCAGTACTTC.